These 15 T cell receptor beta chains came from one sample sequenced in a study of CD8 T cells in Susac syndrome. When the RNA was reverse transcribed, random hexamers were used with an input of about 0.45 to 1 ug. TCRdb processed the immunoSEQ multiplex PCR reads anew with MiXCR; each CDR3 protein has one entry. This table has 110,000 to 150,000 distinct CDR3 sequences, 90% to 97% appearing once. Sequencing was carried out using CD4+ T cells from PBMCs. These receptors were obtained from a human donor with Susac syndrome.

This chain uses TRBV7-2 with TRBJ1-1; 10 bases line up with TRBD1. V gave up 3 bases and J gave up 4 bases; unmatched junction bases: 2. Germline V lookup: CDR1 SGHTA, CDR2 FQGNSA. The CDR3 has 14 amino acids. The CDR3 nucleotides are TGTGCCAGCAGCTTCCGGACAGGGGGCACTGAAGCTTTCTTT. Amino acids: CASSFRTGGTEAFF.

The chain carries TRBV4-1 and TRBJ2-7, with a weak D call TRBD2 (7 bases). Trimming removed 5 bases at V and 2 bases at J, with 13 bases between. This CDR3 is built from 14 residues. Germline CDR1 reads MGHRA; CDR2 reads YSYEKL. The CDR3 protein is CASSVRGAPYEQYF. The CDR3 nucleotides read TGCGCCAGCAGCGTACGGGGGGCCCCCTACGAGCAGTACTTC.

This clonotype was seen once. The chain links TRBV12-3 or TRBV12-4 to TRBJ2-7; TRBD2 agrees at 7 bases. Losses at the gene ends were 1 base for V and 7 bases for J; bases not matched to a gene: 10. The CDR3 covers 15 residues. In DNA, the CDR3 is TGTGCCAGCAGTTTAGGAGCGGGGAAATCGGGAGAGCAGTACTTC. It is translated as CASSLGAGKSGEQYF.

CDR3 bases: TGCAGCGTCCGCGGACTAGCGGCCCTTAGCGAGCAGTACTTC. It specifies CSVRGLAALSEQYF. The rearrangement uses TRBV29-1 and TRBJ2-7; 10 nucleotides agree with TRBD2. The V gene end was trimmed by 6 bases and the J gene end by 6 bases; junction bases not matched to a gene: 11. This CDR3 has 14 amino acids. The germline V gene has CDR1 SQVTM and CDR2 ANQGSEA.

V and J are TRBV25-1 and TRBJ2-7; 9 bases agree with TRBD1. Unmatched junction bases numbered 14, after V lost 4 bases and J lost 7 bases. Germline V gene data show CDR1 as MGHDK and CDR2 as SYGVNS. This CDR3 spans 16 amino acids. The CDR3 DNA follows: TGTGCCAGCAGTGCTAACCAACGGACAGGGGCTGGGGAGCAGTACTTC. Residues: CASSANQRTGAGEQYF.

The J gene is TRBJ2-1, the V gene TRBV20-1, with TRBD2 identical over 8 bases. The J segment lost 3 bases and the V segment lost 1 base, leaving 5 bases of the junction unmatched. CDR1 is DFQATT, CDR2 SNEGSKA, per germline (reference sequence). The CDR3 sequence is 15 residues long. CDR3 nucleotide sequence: TGCAGTGCTAGAGCGGGTAGCGGGGACTACAATGAGCAGTTCTTC. Translating gives CSARAGSGDYNEQFF.

CDR3 amino acids: CASSTGQIHNEQFF. CDR3 nucleotide sequence: TGTGCCAGCAGCACGGGACAGATCCACAATGAGCAGTTCTTC. The chain links TRBV7-2 to TRBJ2-1, with 7 bases lining up with TRBD1. The CDR3 sequence is 14 residues long. The germline gives CDR1 SGHTA, CDR2 FQGNSA. V shed 5 bases, J shed 5 bases, and the junction held 6 bases outside the gene matches.

This chain uses TRBV5-6 with TRBJ2-1; 9 bases match TRBD2. Germline V CDR1 and CDR2: SGHDT, YYEEEE. Unmatched junction bases numbered 7, after V lost 5 bases and J lost 4 bases. This CDR3 spans 15 amino acids. The CDR3 DNA follows: TGTGCCAGCAGGTCGCCTAGCGGGGTTTACAATGAGCAGTTCTTC. The encoded protein is CASRSPSGVYNEQFF. Full variable domain (rest looked up from reference TRBV5-6 and TRBJ2-1): DAGVTQSPTHLIKTRGQQVTLRCSPKSGHDTVSWYQQALGQGPQFIFQYYEEEERQRGNFPDRFSGHQFPNYSSELNVNALLLGDSALYLCASRSPSGVYNEQFFGPGTRLTVL.

This clonotype has only one observation. V usage is TRBV11-3 and J usage is TRBJ2-3; D gene uncertain. Germline V gives CDR1 SGHNT, CDR2 YENEEA. V gave up 1 base and J gave up 5 bases, with 7 bases separating them. CDR3 size: 13 residues. In DNA, the CDR3 is TGTGCCAGCAGCTTAGGAGTGGGAGATACGCAGTATTTT. Protein: CASSLGVGDTQYF.

V gene TRBV4-1 combines with J gene TRBJ2-1; TRBD2 agrees at 7 bases. Germline CDR1 is MGHRA and CDR2 is YSYEKL. The CDR3 length is 14 residues. Unmatched junction bases numbered 13, after V lost 8 bases and J lost 9 bases. CDR3 loop: CASFSGRDGFEQFF. The CDR3 bases are TGCGCCAGCTTCTCGGGGAGGGACGGTTTTGAGCAGTTCTTC.

The chain uses TRBV5-6 and TRBJ2-7, with D uncertain. Trimming took off 3 bases at V and 6 bases at J, with 7 bases between the two ends. The CDR3 runs to 11 residues. Germline V gives CDR1 SGHDT, CDR2 YYEEEE. As DNA, the CDR3 is TGTGCCAGCAGCTGGTTAGGCGAGCAGTACTTC. It translates to CASSWLGEQYF.

The chain has TRBV15 and TRBJ1-2; tentatively, D is TRBD1 (5 bases). In germline, CDR1 is LNHNV, CDR2 YYDKDF (reference sequence). The germline V and J ends were trimmed by 1 base and 2 bases, with 8 bases remaining between them. This CDR3 is 14 amino acids long. This chain's CDR3 is CATSRASGNYGYTF. The DNA of the CDR3 is TGTGCCACCAGCAGAGCTTCAGGGAACTATGGCTACACCTTC.

The chain carries TRBV27 and TRBJ1-2, with TRBD1 matching 10 bases. Losses at the gene ends were 4 bases for V and 8 bases for J; bases not matched to a gene: 4. CDR1 is MNHEY and CDR2 is SMNVEV in the germline V gene (reference sequence). The CDR3 totals 13 residues. CDR3 in DNA: TGTGCCAGCAGTTCAGACAGGGGGCAAGGCTACACCTTC. Residues: CASSSDRGQGYTF.

The chain has TRBV15 and TRBJ2-1; 8 bases agree with TRBD2. After removal of 5 bases from V and 7 bases from J, the junction contained 10 bases not matched to a gene. Germline CDR1 LNHNV, CDR2 YYDKDF (reference sequence). The CDR3 is made up of 15 amino acids. In nucleotides, the CDR3 is TGTGCCACCAGCCGGGCGGGGGGCCACCGAAATGAGCAGTTCTTC. This encodes CATSRAGGHRNEQFF.

This chain uses TRBV12-3 or TRBV12-4 with TRBJ1-3; the D gene is possibly TRBD1 (5 bases). This CDR3 spans 13 amino acids. Trimming left V 6 bases short and J 8 bases short, with 14 bases between. CDR3 loop: CASSPTGVHTIYF. The CDR3 coding sequence is TGTGCCAGCAGCCCCACGGGGGTTCACACCATATATTTT.